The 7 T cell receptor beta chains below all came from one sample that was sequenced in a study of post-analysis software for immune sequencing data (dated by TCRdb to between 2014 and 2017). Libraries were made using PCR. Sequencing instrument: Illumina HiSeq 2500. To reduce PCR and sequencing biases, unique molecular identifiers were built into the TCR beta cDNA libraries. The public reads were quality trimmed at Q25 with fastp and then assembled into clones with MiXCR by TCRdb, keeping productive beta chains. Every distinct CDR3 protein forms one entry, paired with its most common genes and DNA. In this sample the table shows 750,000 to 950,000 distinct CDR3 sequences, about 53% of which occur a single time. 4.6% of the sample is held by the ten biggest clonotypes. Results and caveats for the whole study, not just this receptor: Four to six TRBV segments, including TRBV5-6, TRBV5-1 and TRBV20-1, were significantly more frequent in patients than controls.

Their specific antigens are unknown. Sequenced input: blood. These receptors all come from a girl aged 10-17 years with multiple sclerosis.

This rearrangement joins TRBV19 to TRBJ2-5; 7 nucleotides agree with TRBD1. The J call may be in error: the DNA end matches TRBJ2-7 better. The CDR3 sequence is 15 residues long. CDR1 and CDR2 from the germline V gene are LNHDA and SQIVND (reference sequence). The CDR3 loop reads CASSPRDRAASEQYF. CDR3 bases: TGTGCCAGTAGTCCCCGGGACAGAGCGGCCTCCGAGCAGTACTTC.

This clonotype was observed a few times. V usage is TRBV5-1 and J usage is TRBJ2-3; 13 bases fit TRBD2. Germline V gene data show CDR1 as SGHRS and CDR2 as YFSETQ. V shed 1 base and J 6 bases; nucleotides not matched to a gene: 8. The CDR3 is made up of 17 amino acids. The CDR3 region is CASSLRGLAGAGDTQYF. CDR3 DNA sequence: TGCGCCAGCAGCTTGCGAGGACTAGCGGGAGCTGGGGATACGCAGTATTTT.

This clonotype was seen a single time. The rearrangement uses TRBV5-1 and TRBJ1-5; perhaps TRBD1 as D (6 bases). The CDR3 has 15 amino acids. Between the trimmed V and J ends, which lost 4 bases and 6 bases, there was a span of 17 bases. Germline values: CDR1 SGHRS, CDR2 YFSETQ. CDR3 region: CASSPWDTVTQPQHF. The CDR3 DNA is TGCGCCAGCAGCCCGTGGGACACGGTAACTCAGCCCCAGCATTTT.

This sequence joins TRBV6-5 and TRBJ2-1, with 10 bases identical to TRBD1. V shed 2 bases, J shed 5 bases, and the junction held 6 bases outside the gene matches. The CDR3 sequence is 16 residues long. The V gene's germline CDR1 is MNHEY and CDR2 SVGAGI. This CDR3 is CASSYTRGQGNNEQFF. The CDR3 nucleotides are TGTGCCAGCAGTTACACTAGGGGACAGGGGAACAATGAGCAGTTCTTC.

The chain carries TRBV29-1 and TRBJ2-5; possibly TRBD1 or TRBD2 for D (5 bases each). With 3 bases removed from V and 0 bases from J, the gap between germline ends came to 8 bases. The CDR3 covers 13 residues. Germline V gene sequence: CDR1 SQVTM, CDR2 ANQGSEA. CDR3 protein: CSVDWGYQETQYF. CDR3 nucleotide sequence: TGCAGCGTTGACTGGGGGTACCAAGAGACCCAGTACTTC.

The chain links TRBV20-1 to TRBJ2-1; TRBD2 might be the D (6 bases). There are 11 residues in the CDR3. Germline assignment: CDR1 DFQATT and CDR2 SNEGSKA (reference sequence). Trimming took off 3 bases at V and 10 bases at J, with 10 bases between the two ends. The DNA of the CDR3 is TGCAGTGCTAGCGGGAGCAGGGAGCAGTTCTTC. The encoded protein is CSASGSREQFF.

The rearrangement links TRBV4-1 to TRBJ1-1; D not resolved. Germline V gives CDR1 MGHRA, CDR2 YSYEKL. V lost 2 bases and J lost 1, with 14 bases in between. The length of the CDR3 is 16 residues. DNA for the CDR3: TGCGCCAGCAGCCAACCCCGGCGGGGTAGGAACACTGAAGCTTTCTTT. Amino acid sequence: CASSQPRRGRNTEAFF.